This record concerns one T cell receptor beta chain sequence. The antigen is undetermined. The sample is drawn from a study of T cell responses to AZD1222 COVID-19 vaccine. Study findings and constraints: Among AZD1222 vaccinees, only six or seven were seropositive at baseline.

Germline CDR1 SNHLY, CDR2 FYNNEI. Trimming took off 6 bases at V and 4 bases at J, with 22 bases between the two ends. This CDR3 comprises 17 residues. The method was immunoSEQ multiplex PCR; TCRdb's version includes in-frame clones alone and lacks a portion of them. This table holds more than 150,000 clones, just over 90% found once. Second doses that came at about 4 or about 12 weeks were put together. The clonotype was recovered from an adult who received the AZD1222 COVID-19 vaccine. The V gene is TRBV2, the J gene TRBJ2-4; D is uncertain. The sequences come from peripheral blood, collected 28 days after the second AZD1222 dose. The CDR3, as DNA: TGTGCCAGCAGGGGTGGCCGTCCGGGTATGGGGAAAAACATTCAGTACTTC. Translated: CASRGGRPGMGKNIQYF.